These 8 T cell receptor beta chains were sequenced from one sample in a study of T-cell memory formation after mild COVID-19. TCRdb redid the calling of the 5' RACE reads with MiXCR, one entry per CDR3 protein. Of approximately 300,000 distinct CDR3 sequences detected, around 8% appear once; the ten largest clones hold about 20%. Sequenced input: PBMCs or a T cell subset sorted from them (not recorded which). Every receptor here comes from a man aged 18 to 30 who had mild COVID-19 (a few samples of this study predate the infection). Cell type and time point are not known.

V is TRBV10-3 and J is TRBJ2-7; no clear D gene. Germline loops: CDR1 ENHRY, CDR2 SYGVKD. V lost 2 bases and J 4 bases, leaving 3 bases between the germline ends. This CDR3 is built from 11 residues. CDR3 amino acids: CAISEGYEQYV. The CDR3 region has the DNA TGTGCCATCAGTGAGGGGTACGAGCAGTACGTC.

This clonotype appeared many times. The rearrangement uses TRBV7-9 and TRBJ2-5; D gene uncertain. The CDR3 is 13 amino acids. Germline V gene lookup returns CDR1 SEHNR and CDR2 FQNEAQ (reference sequence). Deletions cut 2 bases from V and 1 base from J, with 5 bases between. CDR3 residues: CASSLTVQETQYF. The CDR3 DNA reads TGTGCCAGCAGCTTAACAGTCCAAGAGACCCAGTACTTC.

This clonotype was counted a few times. The chain has TRBV14 and TRBJ2-1, with 8 bases fitting TRBD2. The CDR3 loop spans 17 amino acids. Germline V gene data show CDR1 as SGHDN and CDR2 as FVKESK. V shed 1 base, J shed 2 bases, and the junction held 7 bases outside the gene matches. The CDR3 DNA follows: TGTGCCAGCAGCCAAGGGAGGGGACTAGTCACCTACAATGAGCAGTTCTTC. Translating it yields CASSQGRGLVTYNEQFF.

The chain joins TRBV7-2 to TRBJ1-2, with D perhaps TRBD1 (5 bases). Trimming pared 3 bases from V and 2 bases from J, leaving 10 bases between. CDR3 length: 14 amino acids. The germline CDR1 and CDR2 sequences are SGHTA and FQGNSA. The CDR3 protein is CASSFSGTNYGYTF. Here the CDR3 DNA reads TGTGCCAGCAGCTTCTCCGGGACGAACTATGGCTACACCTTC. The full variable domain, completed using reference TRBV7-2 and TRBJ1-2, is GAGVSQSPSNKVTEKGKDVELRCDPISGHTALYWYRQSLGQGLEFLIYFQGNSAPDKSGLPSDRFSAERTGGSVSTLTIQRTQQEDSAVYLCASSFSGTNYGYTFGSGTRLTVV.

This chain uses TRBV6-6 with TRBJ1-2; D is perhaps TRBD1 (5 bases). CDR3 size: 13 residues. V shed 0 bases and J shed 8 bases, with 10 bases lying between them. Germline V lookup: CDR1 MNHNY, CDR2 SVGAGI (reference sequence). The CDR3 sequence: CASSYSGAWGYTF. The DNA of the CDR3 is TGTGCCAGCAGTTACTCAGGGGCGTGGGGCTACACCTTC.

The chain joins TRBV6-1 to TRBJ1-1; D is uncertain. Germline CDR1 and CDR2: MNHNS and SASEGT. The CDR3 totals 12 residues. V shed 2 bases and J shed 5 bases, with 6 bases lying between them. The CDR3 DNA reads TGTGCCAGCAGTGAACCGCAGACTGAAGCTTTCTTT. It codes for CASSEPQTEAFF.

This clonotype came up a few times. The chain links TRBV12-3 or TRBV12-4 to TRBJ2-2, with TRBD2 matching 7 bases. This CDR3 is built from 15 residues. V dropped 3 bases and J dropped 5; count of bases not matched to a gene: 6. CDR3 sequence: CASSFSLAETGELFF. DNA for the CDR3: TGTGCCAGCAGTTTCAGTCTAGCGGAAACCGGGGAGCTGTTTTTT.

This clonotype was picked up a small number of times. The gene calls are TRBV2 and TRBJ2-5; 9 nucleotides align to TRBD2. CDR1 is SNHLY, CDR2 FYNNEI, per germline. The CDR3 runs to 16 residues. V was pared by 6 bases and J by 5 bases, with 13 bases of the junction left unmatched. CDR3 nucleotide sequence: TGTGCCAGCAGGGAGGTCGAGCGGGGGGACAGTGAGACCCAGTACTTC. Translation: CASREVERGDSETQYF. Looking up the rest from reference TRBV2 and TRBJ2-5 gives the full variable domain: EPEVTQTPSHQVTQMGQEVILRCVPISNHLYFYWYRQILGQKVEFLVSFYNNEISEKSEIFDDQFSVERPDGSNFTLKIRSTKLEDSAMYFCASREVERGDSETQYFGPGTRLLVL.